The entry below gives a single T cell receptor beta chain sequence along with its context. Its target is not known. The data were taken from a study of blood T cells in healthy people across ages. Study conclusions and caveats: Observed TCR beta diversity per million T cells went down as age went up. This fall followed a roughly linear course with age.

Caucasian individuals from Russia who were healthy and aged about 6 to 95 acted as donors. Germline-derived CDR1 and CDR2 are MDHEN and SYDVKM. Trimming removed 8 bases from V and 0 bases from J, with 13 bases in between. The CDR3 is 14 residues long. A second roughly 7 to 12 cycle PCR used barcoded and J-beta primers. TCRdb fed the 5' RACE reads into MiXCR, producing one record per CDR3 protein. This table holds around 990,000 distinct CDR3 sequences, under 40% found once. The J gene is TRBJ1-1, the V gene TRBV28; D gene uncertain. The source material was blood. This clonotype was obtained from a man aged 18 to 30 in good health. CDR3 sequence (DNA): TGTGCCAGCCGCCCAACCTGGATGAACACTGAAGCTTTCTTT. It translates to CASRPTWMNTEAFF. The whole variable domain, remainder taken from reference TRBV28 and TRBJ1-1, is DVKVTQSSRYLVKRTGEKVFLECVQDMDHENMFWYRQDPGLGLRLIYFSYDVKMKEKGDIPEGYSVSREKKERFSLILESASTNQTSMYLCASRPTWMNTEAFFGQGTRLTVV.